These 30 T cell receptor beta chains came from one sample sequenced in a study of blood T cell repertoires in COVID-19. Assay used: immunoSEQ multiplex PCR; TCRdb lists only in-frame clones, some missing. Seen here are 110,000 or so clones, around 81% observed once, and the top ten hold 4% to 5%. Sequenced sample: peripheral blood. These receptor sequences come from a woman aged 70-85 years with acute or convalescent COVID-19.

This chain links TRBV10-2 with TRBJ2-2; the D gene is possibly TRBD1 (6 bases). The V and J ends lost 6 bases and 5 bases respectively, with 10 bases between them. The CDR3 consists of 13 residues. In germline, CDR1 is WSHSY, CDR2 SAAADI. CDR3 in amino acids: CASRWQGTGELFF. CDR3 DNA sequence: TGCGCCAGCAGATGGCAGGGGACCGGGGAGCTGTTTTTT.

The chain has TRBV28 and TRBJ2-3; 7 bases line up with TRBD2. The V segment lost 3 bases and the J segment 2 bases; nucleotides outside the gene matches: 14. CDR1 is MDHEN and CDR2 is SYDVKM in the germline V gene. CDR3 size: 18 residues. The CDR3 nucleotides read TGTGCCAGCAGTTTTCTCGGGGTGCAGGGAGGGTTCACAGATACGCAGTATTTT. It specifies CASSFLGVQGGFTDTQYF.

The chain carries TRBV6-2 or TRBV6-3 and TRBJ1-3; TRBD1 is a possible D gene (5 bases). Trimming removed 5 bases at V and 0 bases at J, with 14 bases between. The length of the CDR3 is 16 residues. The V gene's germline CDR1 is MNHEY and CDR2 SVGEGT. The CDR3 coding sequence is TGTGCCAGCAGTCTACTCCGACAGTTCTCTGGAAACACCATATATTTT. It translates to CASSLLRQFSGNTIYF.

This rearrangement joins TRBV2 to TRBJ1-1; D uncertain. V was pared by 4 bases and J by 3 bases, with 9 bases between. Germline CDR1 SNHLY, CDR2 FYNNEI. CDR3 size: 13 residues. The CDR3 DNA sequence: TGTGCCAGCAGTGGAGGGTGGGACACTGAAGCTTTCTTT. This translates into CASSGGWDTEAFF.

The chain uses TRBV27 and TRBJ1-1, with a tentative D call TRBD1 (5 bases). Trimming took 4 bases from V and 10 from J, leaving 22 bases between them. The CDR3 has 15 residues. Germline CDR1 reads MNHEY; CDR2 reads SMNVEV (reference sequence). This chain's CDR3 is CASSSHTSGTERAFF. The CDR3 bases are TGTGCCAGCAGTTCCCATACCTCAGGGACTGAGCGAGCTTTCTTT.

J is TRBJ2-7 and V is TRBV30; 7 nucleotides line up with TRBD2. Germline V gives CDR1 GTSNPN, CDR2 SVGIG (reference sequence). This CDR3 contains 11 residues. CDR3 region: CAGGYSYEQYV. The CDR3 DNA sequence: TGTGCGGGGGGGTACTCCTACGAGCAGTACGTC.

The V call is TRBV3-1 (or the pseudogene TRBV3-2), the J call TRBJ2-1; the D gene is possibly TRBD2 (6 bases). This CDR3 spans 17 amino acids. V shed 3 bases and J shed 4 bases, with 19 bases lying between them. The V gene's germline CDR1 is LGHDT and CDR2 YNNKEL (reference sequence). Here the CDR3 reads CASSQGGSGRFYNEQFF. For the CDR3, the DNA is TGTGCCAGCAGCCAGGGAGGATCAGGGAGATTTTACAATGAGCAGTTCTTC.

This chain links TRBV3-1 (or the pseudogene TRBV3-2) with TRBJ2-3; TRBD1 might be the D (6 bases). In germline, CDR1 is LGHDT, CDR2 YNNKEL (reference sequence). The CDR3 is 13 residues long. Between the trimmed V and J ends, which lost 4 bases and 4 bases, there was a span of 9 bases. Written as DNA, the CDR3 is TGTGCCAGCAGCCTCAGGGGATCAGATACGCAGTATTTT. This encodes CASSLRGSDTQYF.

The rearrangement uses TRBV28 and TRBJ1-5, with D tentatively TRBD1 (5 bases). V lost 2 bases and J lost 6, with 11 bases in between. The CDR3 consists of 14 residues. Germline assignment: CDR1 MDHEN and CDR2 SYDVKM. CDR3 DNA: TGTGCCAGCAGTTTAGGGGCCGGGGGTCAGCCCCAGCATTTT. Amino acid sequence: CASSLGAGGQPQHF.

The chain couples TRBV3-1 (or the pseudogene TRBV3-2) to TRBJ1-3; D is undetermined. The CDR3 length is 15 residues. The V end was cut by 1 base, the J end by 4 bases, with 11 bases between. Looked up from germline, CDR1 is LGHDT and CDR2 is YNNKEL (reference sequence). The CDR3 nucleotides are TGTGCCAGCAGCCAAGGGGCCGGGGTAGGAAACACCATATATTTT. Its protein product is CASSQGAGVGNTIYF.

This chain joins TRBV11-2 and TRBJ1-2; 9 nucleotides agree with TRBD1. V was clipped by 5 bases and J by 2 bases; unmatched bases: 6. The CDR3 is 15 residues long. Germline-derived CDR1 and CDR2 are SGHAT and FQNNGV. The CDR3 here is CASSTRQGGNYGYTF. For the CDR3, the DNA is TGTGCCAGCAGCACGCGACAGGGGGGAAACTATGGCTACACCTTC.

V is TRBV28 and J is TRBJ1-2; D might be TRBD1 (6 bases). Per the germline V gene, CDR1 is MDHEN and CDR2 is SYDVKM. Trimming shortened V by 4 bases and J by 4 bases, and 13 bases separated the two germline ends. The CDR3 has 14 amino acids. The CDR3 DNA reads TGTGCCAGCAGTTCCCCAGGGGCCGGCTATGGCTACACCTTC. Amino acids: CASSSPGAGYGYTF.

This chain connects TRBV2 to TRBJ1-1; TRBD1 might be the D (6 bases). Germline values: CDR1 SNHLY, CDR2 FYNNEI. This CDR3 region has 13 residues. V lost 11 bases, J lost 0 bases, and 13 bases lay in between. DNA for the CDR3: TGTGCCGGCGCCGGACAGATGAACACTGAAGCTTTCTTT. This codes for CAGAGQMNTEAFF.

The chain recombines TRBV7-2 with TRBJ2-4; 10 nucleotides line up with TRBD2. The CDR3 runs 19 residues. The germline CDR1 and CDR2 sequences are SGHTA and FQGNSA. The trim removed 1 base at V and 0 bases at J, leaving 9 bases unmatched. CDR3 amino acids: CASSLDLAGADLAKNIQYF. In DNA, the CDR3 is TGTGCCAGCAGCTTAGACCTAGCGGGGGCAGATCTAGCCAAAAACATTCAGTACTTC.

The chain joins TRBV4-3 to TRBJ2-2, with D perhaps matching TRBD2 (5 bases). CDR3 size: 16 residues. Between the trimmed V and J ends, which lost 2 bases and 0 bases, there was a span of 10 bases. From germline, CDR1 is LGHNA and CDR2 YSLEER. This chain's CDR3 is CASSQFGSANTGELFF. Written as DNA, the CDR3 is TGCGCCAGCAGCCAATTTGGGAGCGCGAACACCGGGGAGCTGTTTTTT.

The chain joins TRBV9 to TRBJ1-4; TRBD1 matches at 9 bases. The CDR3 loop spans 14 amino acids. Germline CDR1 reads SGDLS; CDR2 reads YYNGEE. The V gene end was trimmed by 6 bases and the J gene end by 7 bases; junction bases not matched to a gene: 7. CDR3 in amino acids: CASTPGQGREKLFF. The CDR3 bases are TGTGCCAGCACCCCGGGACAGGGACGTGAAAAACTGTTTTTT.

This chain joins TRBV2 and TRBJ2-7, with 8 positions matching TRBD1. With V trimmed by 7 bases and J by 8 bases, 13 bases remained unmatched. CDR3 length: 14 amino acids. CDR1 and CDR2 from the germline V gene are SNHLY and FYNNEI. CDR3 nucleotide sequence: TGTGCCAGCAACGAACAGGTAGGGACAGGCCAGCAGTACTTC. It encodes CASNEQVGTGQQYF.

This clone was seen a handful of times. V usage is TRBV7-9 and J usage is TRBJ1-6, with D hard to call. Germline CDR1 SEHNR, CDR2 FQNEAQ (reference sequence). The CDR3 has 14 amino acids. V was clipped by 5 bases and J by 7 bases, with 12 bases between them. Here the CDR3 DNA reads TGTGCCAGCAGCGTTGACACCCGAAATTCACCCCTCCACTTT. It translates to CASSVDTRNSPLHF.

The chain uses TRBV5-8 and TRBJ2-7; 10 bases map to TRBD1. Germline CDR1 reads SGHTS; CDR2 reads YDEGEE. This CDR3 is 15 amino acids long. The V segment lost 4 bases and the J segment 3 bases; nucleotides outside the gene matches: 7. This CDR3 is CASSRNRDRGYEQYF. CDR3 sequence (DNA): TGTGCCAGCAGCCGAAACCGGGACAGGGGCTACGAGCAGTACTTC.

This clone was observed a single time. V and J are TRBV19 and TRBJ2-7; 10 nucleotides line up with TRBD2. Germline CDR1 LNHDA, CDR2 SQIVND (reference sequence). Unmatched junction bases numbered 8, after V lost 6 bases and J lost 3 bases. The CDR3 extends over 15 amino acids. The CDR3 DNA reads TGTGCCAGTAGGCTCGGGACTAGCGTTGTCTACGAGCAGTACTTC. It translates to CASRLGTSVVYEQYF.

This sequence joins TRBV11-1 and TRBJ2-3; TRBD2 agrees at 15 bases. V lost 5 bases, J lost 8 bases, and 2 bases stayed unmatched. This CDR3 has 14 amino acids. Germline assignment: CDR1 SGHAT and CDR2 FQDESV (reference sequence). CDR3 coding DNA: TGTGCCAGCAGCGCGGGACTAGCGGGAGGTACGCAGTATTTT. Translated: CASSAGLAGGTQYF.

The sample holds a few counts of this clone. CDR3 coding DNA: TGTGCCACCAGCAGAGCGGTGCGGGGGAACACTGAAGCTTTCTTT. The encoded protein is CATSRAVRGNTEAFF. The V and J genes are TRBV15 and TRBJ1-1; D not certain. There are 15 residues in the CDR3. Germline values: CDR1 LNHNV, CDR2 YYDKDF (reference sequence). V was pared by 1 base and J by 1 base, with 10 bases between.

The chain carries TRBV28 and TRBJ1-2; 7 nucleotides align to TRBD1. The junction had 8 bases not matched to a gene; V was cut back by 8 bases and J by 2 bases. Germline V gene sequence: CDR1 MDHEN, CDR2 SYDVKM. The CDR3 is made up of 14 amino acids. As DNA, the CDR3 is TGTGCCAGCGACCAACAGGGGTCAAACTATGGCTACACCTTC. Translated: CASDQQGSNYGYTF.

The table lists this clone with a few counts. The chain uses TRBV24-1 and TRBJ2-7; 7 nucleotides align to TRBD2. Germline loops: CDR1 KGHDR, CDR2 SFDVKD. This CDR3 has 15 residues. V shed 9 bases and J 3 bases; nucleotides not matched to a gene: 13. The CDR3 nucleotides are TGTGCCACCCCGGTGTGGGGCAGGGAGGGCTACGAGCAGTACTTC. Encoded protein: CATPVWGREGYEQYF.

This chain links TRBV30 with TRBJ2-1, with D perhaps matching TRBD2 (5 bases). V lost 2 bases and J 7 bases, leaving 12 bases between the germline ends. This CDR3 is built from 13 residues. Germline V CDR1 and CDR2: GTSNPN, SVGIG (reference sequence). CDR3 in DNA: TGTGCCTGGAGTACCACACGGGGAAATGAGCAGTTCTTC. This translates into CAWSTTRGNEQFF. Combining the CDR3 with reference TRBV30 and TRBJ2-1 gives the whole variable domain SQTIHQWPATLVQPVGSPLSLECTVEGTSNPNLYWYRQAAGRGLQLLFYSVGIGQISSEVPQNLSASRPQDRQFILSSKKLLLSDSGFYLCAWSTTRGNEQFFGPGTRLTVL.

The CDR3 is CASGRRTTDTQYF. The CDR3 nucleotides read TGTGCCAGCGGGAGGAGAACCACAGATACGCAGTATTTT. The chain links TRBV2 to TRBJ2-3; TRBD2 might be the D (6 bases). Germline CDR1 SNHLY, CDR2 FYNNEI. V lost 8 bases, J lost 2 bases, and 11 bases lay in between. The CDR3 totals 13 residues. Together with reference TRBV2 and TRBJ2-3, the CDR3 gives the full variable domain: EPEVTQTPSHQVTQMGQEVILRCVPISNHLYFYWYRQILGQKVEFLVSFYNNEISEKSEIFDDQFSVERPDGSNFTLKIRSTKLEDSAMYFCASGRRTTDTQYFGPGTRLTVL.

V gene TRBV13 combines with J gene TRBJ1-2, with D tentatively TRBD1 (5 bases). Trimming cost V 4 bases and J 0 bases, with 12 bases left between them. The CDR3 contains 15 residues. Germline V CDR1 and CDR2: PRHDT, FYEKMQ (reference sequence). The DNA for the CDR3 is TGTGCCAGCAGCTCCTGGACACGAACTAACTATGGCTACACCTTC. Its protein is CASSSWTRTNYGYTF.

The V call is TRBV19, the J call TRBJ1-6; 9 bases match TRBD1. The CDR3 is 15 residues long. The germline gives CDR1 LNHDA, CDR2 SQIVND (reference sequence). V shed 3 bases, J shed 11 bases, and the junction held 8 bases outside the gene matches. Here the CDR3 reads CASSMGQGFRAPLHF. The DNA of the CDR3 is TGTGCCAGTAGTATGGGACAGGGCTTCCGTGCACCCCTCCACTTT.

The chain uses TRBV4-2 and TRBJ2-2, with 8 bases identical to TRBD2. This CDR3 is 16 amino acids long. V was clipped by 0 bases and J by 9 bases; unmatched bases: 9. In germline, CDR1 is LGHNA, CDR2 YNFKEQ. CDR3 in amino acids: CASSQDLTSGGRELFF. In nucleotides, the CDR3 is TGTGCCAGCAGCCAAGATCTTACTAGCGGAGGCCGGGAGCTGTTTTTT.

The V gene is TRBV5-1, the J gene TRBJ2-5, with 9 bases lining up with TRBD1. This CDR3 contains 16 residues. Germline V gene sequence: CDR1 SGHRS, CDR2 YFSETQ. J gave up 2 bases and V 0 bases, and 5 bases lay outside the gene matches. The CDR3, as DNA: TGCGCCAGCAGCTTGGCCGGGACAGGGCTACAAGAGACCCAGTACTTC. Translation: CASSLAGTGLQETQYF.